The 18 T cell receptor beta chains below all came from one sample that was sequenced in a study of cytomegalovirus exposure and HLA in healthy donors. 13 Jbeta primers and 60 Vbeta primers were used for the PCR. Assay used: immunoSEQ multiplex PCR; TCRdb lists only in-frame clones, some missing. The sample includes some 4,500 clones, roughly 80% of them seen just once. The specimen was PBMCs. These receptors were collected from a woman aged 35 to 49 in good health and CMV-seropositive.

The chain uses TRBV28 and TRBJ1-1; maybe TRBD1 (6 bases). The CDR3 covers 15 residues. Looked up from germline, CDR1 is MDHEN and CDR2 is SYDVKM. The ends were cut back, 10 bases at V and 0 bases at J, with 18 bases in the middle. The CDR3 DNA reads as TGTGCCACCAGGTGGGGGGGCGCTATGAACACTGAAGCTTTCTTT. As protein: CATRWGGAMNTEAFF.

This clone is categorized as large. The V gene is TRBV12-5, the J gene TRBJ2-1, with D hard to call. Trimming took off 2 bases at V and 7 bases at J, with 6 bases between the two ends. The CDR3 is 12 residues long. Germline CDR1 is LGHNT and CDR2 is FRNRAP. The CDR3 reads CASGLPGNEQFF. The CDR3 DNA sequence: TGTGCTAGTGGTTTGCCCGGTAATGAGCAGTTCTTC.

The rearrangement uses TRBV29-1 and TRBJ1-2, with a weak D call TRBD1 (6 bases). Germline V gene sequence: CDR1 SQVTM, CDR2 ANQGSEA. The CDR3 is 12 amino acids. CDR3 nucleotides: TGCACCATCTACAGGGTCGACTATGGCTACACCTTC. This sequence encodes CTIYRVDYGYTF.

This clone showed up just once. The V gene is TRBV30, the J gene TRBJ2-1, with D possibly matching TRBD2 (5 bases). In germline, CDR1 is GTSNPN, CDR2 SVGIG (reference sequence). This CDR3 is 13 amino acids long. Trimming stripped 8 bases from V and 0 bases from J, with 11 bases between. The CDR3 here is CAGRRSSYNEQFF. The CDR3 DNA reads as TGTGCCGGCCGGAGGAGCTCCTACAATGAGCAGTTCTTC.

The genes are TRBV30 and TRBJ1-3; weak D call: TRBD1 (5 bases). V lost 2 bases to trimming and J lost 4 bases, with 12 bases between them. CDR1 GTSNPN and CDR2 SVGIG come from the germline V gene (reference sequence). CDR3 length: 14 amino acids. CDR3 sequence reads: CAWSQGVSGNTIYF. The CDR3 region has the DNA TGTGCCTGGAGTCAAGGGGTTAGCGGAAACACCATATATTTT.

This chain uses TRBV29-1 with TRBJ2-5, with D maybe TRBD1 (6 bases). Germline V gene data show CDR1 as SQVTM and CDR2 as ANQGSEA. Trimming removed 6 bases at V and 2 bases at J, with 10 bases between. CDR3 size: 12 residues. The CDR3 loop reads CSVGTGQETQYF. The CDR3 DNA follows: TGCAGCGTCGGAACAGGGCAAGAGACCCAGTACTTC.

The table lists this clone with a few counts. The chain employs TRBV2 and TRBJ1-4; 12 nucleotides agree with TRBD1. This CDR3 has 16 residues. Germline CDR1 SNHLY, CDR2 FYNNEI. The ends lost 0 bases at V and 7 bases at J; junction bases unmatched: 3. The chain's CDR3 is CASSEAGQGATEKLFF. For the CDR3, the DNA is TGTGCCAGCAGTGAAGCGGGACAGGGGGCTACTGAAAAACTGTTTTTT.

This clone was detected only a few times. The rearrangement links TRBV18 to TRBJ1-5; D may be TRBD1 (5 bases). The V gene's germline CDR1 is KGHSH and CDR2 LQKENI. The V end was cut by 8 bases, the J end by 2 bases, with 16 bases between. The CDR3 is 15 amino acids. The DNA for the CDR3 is TGTGCCAGCCGAGCAGGGCATGGTGGCAATCAGCCCCAGCATTTT. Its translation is CASRAGHGGNQPQHF.

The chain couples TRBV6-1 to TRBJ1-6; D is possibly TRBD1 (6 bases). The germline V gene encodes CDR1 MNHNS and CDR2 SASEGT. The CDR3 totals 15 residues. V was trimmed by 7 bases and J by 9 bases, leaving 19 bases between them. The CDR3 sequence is CASTATGTIGSPLHF. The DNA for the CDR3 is TGTGCCAGCACCGCGACAGGCACAATCGGTTCACCCCTCCACTTT.

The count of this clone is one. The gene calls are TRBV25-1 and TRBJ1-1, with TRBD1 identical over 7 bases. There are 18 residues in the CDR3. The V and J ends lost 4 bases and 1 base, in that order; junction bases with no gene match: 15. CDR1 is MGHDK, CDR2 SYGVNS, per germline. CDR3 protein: CASSAFELEGQPNTEAFF. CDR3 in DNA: TGTGCCAGCAGTGCCTTCGAGCTTGAGGGACAGCCGAACACTGAAGCTTTCTTT.

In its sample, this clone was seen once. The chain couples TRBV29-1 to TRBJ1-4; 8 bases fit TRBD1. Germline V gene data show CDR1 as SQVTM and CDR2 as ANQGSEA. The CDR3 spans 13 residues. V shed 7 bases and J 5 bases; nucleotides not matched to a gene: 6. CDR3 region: CSALQGGNEKLFF. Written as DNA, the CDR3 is TGCAGCGCCCTACAGGGGGGGAATGAAAAACTGTTTTTT.

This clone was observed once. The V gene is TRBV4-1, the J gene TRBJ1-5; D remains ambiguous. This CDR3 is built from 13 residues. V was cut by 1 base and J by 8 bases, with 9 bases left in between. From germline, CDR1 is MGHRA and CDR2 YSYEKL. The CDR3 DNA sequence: TGCGCCAGCAGCCAAGTTCTAACCGAGCCCCAGCATTTT. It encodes CASSQVLTEPQHF.

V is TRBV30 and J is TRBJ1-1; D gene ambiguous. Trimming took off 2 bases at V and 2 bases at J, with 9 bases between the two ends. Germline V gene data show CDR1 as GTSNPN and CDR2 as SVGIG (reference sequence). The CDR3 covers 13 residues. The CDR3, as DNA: TGTGCCTGGAGTACATCGGGAAACACTGAAGCTTTCTTT. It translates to CAWSTSGNTEAFF.

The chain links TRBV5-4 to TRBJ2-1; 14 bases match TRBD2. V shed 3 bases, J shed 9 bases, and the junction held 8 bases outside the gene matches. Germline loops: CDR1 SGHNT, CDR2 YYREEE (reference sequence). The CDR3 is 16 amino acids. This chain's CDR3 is CASSWKRLAGGPEQFF. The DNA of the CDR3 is TGTGCCAGCAGCTGGAAACGACTAGCGGGGGGGCCTGAGCAGTTCTTC.

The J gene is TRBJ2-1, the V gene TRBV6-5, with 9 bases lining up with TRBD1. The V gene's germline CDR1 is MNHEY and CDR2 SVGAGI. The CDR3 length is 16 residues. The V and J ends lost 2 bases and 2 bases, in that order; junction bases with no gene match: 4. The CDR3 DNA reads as TGTGCCAGCAGTTACCTGGGACAGGGAACCTACAATGAGCAGTTCTTC. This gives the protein CASSYLGQGTYNEQFF.

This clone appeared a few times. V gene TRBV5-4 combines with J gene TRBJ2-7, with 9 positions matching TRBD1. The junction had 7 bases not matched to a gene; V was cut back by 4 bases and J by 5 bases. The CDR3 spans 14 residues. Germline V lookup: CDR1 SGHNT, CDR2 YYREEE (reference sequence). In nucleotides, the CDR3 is TGTGCCAGCAGCCTCGCGGGACAGGGCGACGAGCAGTACTTC. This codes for CASSLAGQGDEQYF.

The CDR3 nucleotides read TGTGCCAGCATTAAGACAGGGGGGAACACTGAAGCTTTCTTT. Protein product: CASIKTGGNTEAFF. The chain uses TRBV6-5 and TRBJ1-1; 9 nucleotides line up with TRBD1. The CDR3 length is 14 residues. V was pared by 7 bases and J by 1 base, with 4 bases of the junction left unmatched. CDR1 is MNHEY, CDR2 SVGAGI, per germline.

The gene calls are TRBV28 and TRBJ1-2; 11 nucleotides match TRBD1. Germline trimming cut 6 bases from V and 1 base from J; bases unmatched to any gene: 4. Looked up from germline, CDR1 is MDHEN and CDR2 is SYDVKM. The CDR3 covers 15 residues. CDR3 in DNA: TGTGCCAGCAGGGGGACAGGGGGTGTTAACTATGGCTACACCTTC. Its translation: CASRGTGGVNYGYTF.